Detailed here is one T cell receptor beta chain. This specimen comes from a study of blood T cell repertoires in COVID-19. Study at large: Both acute and convalescent COVID-19 samples were obtained from the United States, Italy and Spain. The analysed material was cDNA or gDNA that came from T cells, B-cell-depleted T cells, or PBMCs.

The CDR3 is made up of 14 amino acids. Germline V gene lookup returns CDR1 SNHLY and CDR2 FYNNEI. The trim removed 6 bases at V and 7 bases at J, leaving 6 bases unmatched. Per the authors' pipeline: Estimates of nucleated cell counts were drawn from the amplification of reference gene primers. Profiled with immunoSEQ multiplex PCR; TCRdb holds only in-frame clones, not every one. The V and J calls and the clone size are those of that table, but D and trimming were determined from the DNA. Altogether around 30,000 clones are present, 85% to 90% being singletons, with the ten largest covering 17%. V gene TRBV2 combines with J gene TRBJ1-2, with 12 bases lining up with TRBD1. The sequence derives from an older woman with active COVID-19. The sequenced sample consisted of peripheral blood. The CDR3 protein is CASRTGQGARGYTF. In DNA form, the CDR3 reads TGTGCCAGCAGGACGGGACAGGGGGCACGTGGCTACACCTTC.